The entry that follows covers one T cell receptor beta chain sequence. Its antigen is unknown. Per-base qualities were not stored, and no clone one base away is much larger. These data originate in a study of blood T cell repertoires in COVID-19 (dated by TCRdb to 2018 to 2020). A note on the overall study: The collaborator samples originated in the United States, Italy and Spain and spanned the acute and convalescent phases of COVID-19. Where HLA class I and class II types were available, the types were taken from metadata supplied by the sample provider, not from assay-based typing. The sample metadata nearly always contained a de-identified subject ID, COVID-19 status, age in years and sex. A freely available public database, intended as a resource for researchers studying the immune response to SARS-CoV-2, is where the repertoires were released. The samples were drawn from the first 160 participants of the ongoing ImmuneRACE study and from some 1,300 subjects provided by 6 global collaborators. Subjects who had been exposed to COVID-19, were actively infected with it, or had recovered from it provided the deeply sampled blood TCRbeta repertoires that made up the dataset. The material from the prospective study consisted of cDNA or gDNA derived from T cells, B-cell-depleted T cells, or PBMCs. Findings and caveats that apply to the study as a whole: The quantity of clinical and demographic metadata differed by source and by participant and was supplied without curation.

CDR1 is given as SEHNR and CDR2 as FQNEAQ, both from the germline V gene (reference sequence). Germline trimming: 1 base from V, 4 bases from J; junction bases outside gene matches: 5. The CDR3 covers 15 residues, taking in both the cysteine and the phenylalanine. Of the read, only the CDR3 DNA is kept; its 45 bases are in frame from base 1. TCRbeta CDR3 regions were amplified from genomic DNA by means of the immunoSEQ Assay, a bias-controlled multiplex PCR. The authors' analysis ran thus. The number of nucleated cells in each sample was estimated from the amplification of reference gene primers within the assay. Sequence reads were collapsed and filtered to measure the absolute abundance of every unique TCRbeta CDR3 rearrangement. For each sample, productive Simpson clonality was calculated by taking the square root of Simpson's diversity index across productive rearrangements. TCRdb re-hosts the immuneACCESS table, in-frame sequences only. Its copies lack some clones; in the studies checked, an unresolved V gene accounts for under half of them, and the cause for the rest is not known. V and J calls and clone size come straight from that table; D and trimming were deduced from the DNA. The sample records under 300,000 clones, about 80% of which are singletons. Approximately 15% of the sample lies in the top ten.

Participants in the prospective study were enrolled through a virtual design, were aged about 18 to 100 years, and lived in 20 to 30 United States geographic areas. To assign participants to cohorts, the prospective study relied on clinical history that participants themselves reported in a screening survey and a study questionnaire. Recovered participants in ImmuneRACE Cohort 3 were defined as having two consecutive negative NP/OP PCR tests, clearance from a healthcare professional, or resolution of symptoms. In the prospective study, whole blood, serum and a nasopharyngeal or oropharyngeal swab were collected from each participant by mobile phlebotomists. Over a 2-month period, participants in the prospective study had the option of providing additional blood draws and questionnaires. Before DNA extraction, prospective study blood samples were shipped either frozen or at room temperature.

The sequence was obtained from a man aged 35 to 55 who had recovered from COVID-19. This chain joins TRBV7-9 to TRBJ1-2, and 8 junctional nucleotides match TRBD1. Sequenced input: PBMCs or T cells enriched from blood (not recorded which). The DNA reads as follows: TGTGCCAGCAGCTTAGGTGACAGGGGACCCTATGGCTACACCTTC. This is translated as CASSLGDRGPYGYTF.